This TCR beta chain was captured in a study of patients and donors after allogeneic stem cell transplantation. Each CDR3 protein is one row after TCRdb ran MiXCR on the RT-PCR reads. The table has some 880,000 distinct CDR3 sequences, approximately 19% seen once. This CDR3 comprises 11 residues. The germline V gene has CDR1 MNHNS and CDR2 SASEGT. V was clipped by 6 bases and J by 14 bases; unmatched bases: 7. This sequence was found in a human donor who was either an allogeneic HSCT recipient or a stem cell or donor lymphocyte infusion donor (not recorded which). It is not recorded whose cells these are; they may come from a transplant donor. What was sequenced was blood, either unsorted or a sorted T cell fraction (not recorded which). The rearrangement uses TRBV6-1 and TRBJ2-1; 7 bases match TRBD2. The CDR3 spells CASSGTGTKFF. Here the CDR3 DNA reads TGTGCCAGCAGCGGAACCGGGACTAAGTTCTTC.